This T cell receptor beta chain is drawn from a study of blood T cells in healthy people across ages. Overall study findings and caveats: The long-lived group displayed more naive CD4+ cells, plus higher diversity, than the aged donors did.

This clonotype was detected a few times. What it binds is unknown. The second PCR ran about 6 to 12 cycles with a sample-barcoded 5' primer and J-beta primers. Each cDNA was tagged by a template-switch adaptor containing 12 random nucleotides. TCRdb re-called the 5' RACE reads through MiXCR, storing one row per CDR3 protein. The sample records 550,000 to 700,000 distinct CDR3 sequences, about 26% being singletons. Trimming removed 1 base at V and 2 bases at J, with 14 bases between. This CDR3 has 16 residues. Germline CDR1 reads LGHNA; CDR2 reads YSLEER. This sequence was found in a woman in her 70s in good health. The source material was blood. The genes are TRBV4-3 and TRBJ2-5, with D perhaps matching TRBD2 (6 bases). CDR3 sequence reads: CASSQALGLRQETQYF. Written as DNA, the CDR3 is TGCGCCAGCAGCCAAGCCTTGGGACTCAGGCAAGAGACCCAGTACTTC.